This entry lists 30 T cell receptor beta chains sequenced from one sample in a study of cytomegalovirus exposure and HLA in healthy donors. The PCR was carried out with 60 Vbeta primers and 13 Jbeta primers. Using immunoSEQ multiplex PCR, the repertoire was profiled, and TCRdb retains in-frame clones only, with some absent. Of 100,000 to 150,000 clones listed, roughly 73% are singletons. The sequencing sample was made of PBMCs. These receptors all stem from a man aged 55-75 years in good health and CMV-seropositive.

V is TRBV2 and J is TRBJ2-2, with a tentative D call TRBD2 (6 bases). The CDR3 loop spans 15 amino acids. Looked up from germline, CDR1 is SNHLY and CDR2 is FYNNEI. Trimming took 6 bases from V and 6 from J, leaving 17 bases between them. CDR3 bases: TGTGCCAGCAGGGTGACTAGACATACGGCCGGGGAGCTGTTTTTT. Translation gives CASRVTRHTAGELFF.

The chain joins TRBV10-3 to TRBJ2-1, with 8 bases matching TRBD1. V was clipped by 6 bases and J by 3 bases; unmatched bases: 7. The CDR3 contains 15 residues. Germline V gives CDR1 ENHRY, CDR2 SYGVKD. Here the CDR3 DNA reads TGTGCCATCAGGATGGGACAGGAGGGCTACAATGAGCAGTTCTTC. It encodes CAIRMGQEGYNEQFF.

V usage is TRBV4-2 and J usage is TRBJ2-5; D call uncertain. The CDR3 is 18 amino acids. V was shortened by 0 bases and J by 0 bases, with 17 bases between the two germline ends. Looked up from germline, CDR1 is LGHNA and CDR2 is YNFKEQ. The CDR3 protein is CASSQEQPGPQYQETQYF. The CDR3, as DNA: TGTGCCAGCAGCCAAGAGCAGCCAGGTCCTCAATACCAAGAGACCCAGTACTTC.

The V call is TRBV15, the J call TRBJ2-2; 7 bases are shared with TRBD1. The V segment lost 1 base and the J segment 6 bases; nucleotides outside the gene matches: 5. In germline, CDR1 is LNHNV, CDR2 YYDKDF (reference sequence). CDR3 length equals 15 residues. CDR3 DNA: TGTGCCACCAGCAGAGTGGGACAGTTCGCCGGGGAGCTGTTTTTT. This sequence encodes CATSRVGQFAGELFF.

This chain links TRBV29-1 with TRBJ2-7; a weak D match, TRBD2 (5 bases). CDR3 length: 14 amino acids. The V end lost 7 bases, the J end lost 5 bases, and 21 bases lay between the germline ends. Germline CDR1 is SQVTM and CDR2 is ANQGSEA. The CDR3: CSARTGRGIHEQYF. CDR3 sequence (DNA): TGCAGCGCCCGAACTGGGAGAGGGATCCACGAGCAGTACTTC.

The rearrangement uses TRBV4-1 and TRBJ2-5, with a weak D call TRBD1 (5 bases). Trimming cost V 0 bases and J 7 bases, with 15 bases left between them. Germline V CDR1 and CDR2: MGHRA, YSYEKL. The CDR3 contains 15 residues. CDR3 DNA: TGCGCCAGCAGCCAAGATCGGCAGGCAAGGGGGACCCAGTACTTC. This gives the protein CASSQDRQARGTQYF.

In DNA form, the CDR3 reads TGCGCCAGCAGGCCGCGGGGTAGCGGGGAGGAGACCCAGTACTTC. Protein sequence: CASRPRGSGEETQYF. This chain joins TRBV5-1 and TRBJ2-5; 8 nucleotides match TRBD2. The CDR3 covers 15 residues. The trim removed 5 bases at V and 5 bases at J, leaving 11 bases unmatched. The germline CDR1 and CDR2 sequences are SGHRS and YFSETQ.

The gene calls are TRBV18 and TRBJ2-5; 8 bases agree with TRBD2. The CDR3 is 14 residues long. V was clipped by 0 bases and J by 5 bases; unmatched bases: 2. Germline CDR1 KGHSH, CDR2 LQKENI. The CDR3 protein is CASSPPSGGETQYF. CDR3 DNA: TGTGCCAGCTCACCACCCTCGGGAGGGGAGACCCAGTACTTC.

The chain is built from TRBV28 and TRBJ1-2, with D possibly TRBD1 on 5 matching bases. Trimming took 3 bases from V and 7 from J, leaving 12 bases between them. This CDR3 has 13 amino acids. Germline lookup yields CDR1 MDHEN and CDR2 SYDVKM. For the CDR3, the DNA is TGTGCCAGCAGTTTTCAGGGTAGAAGTGGCTACACCTTC. Translation gives CASSFQGRSGYTF.

The V and J genes are TRBV14 and TRBJ2-4; possible D gene TRBD1, 5 bases. V lost 4 bases, J lost 8 bases, and 15 bases lay in between. Germline V CDR1 and CDR2: SGHDN, FVKESK. CDR3 length: 14 residues. CDR3 in DNA: TGTGCCAGCAGCCTTCTGGGGCCCGGAGACATTCAGTACTTC. This sequence encodes CASSLLGPGDIQYF.

This sequence joins TRBV6-1 and TRBJ1-5; maybe TRBD1 (5 bases). CDR1 MNHNS and CDR2 SASEGT come from the germline V gene. V lost 4 bases to trimming and J lost 1 base, with 8 bases between them. This CDR3 has 14 residues. CDR3 DNA sequence: TGTGCCAGCAGTGGGACAACCAGCAATCAGCCCCAGCATTTT. As protein: CASSGTTSNQPQHF.

The V gene is TRBV14, the J gene TRBJ2-3; no reliable D call. Trimming shortened V by 1 base and J by 11 bases, and 7 bases separated the two germline ends. The CDR3 is 11 residues long. Germline CDR1 is SGHDN and CDR2 is FVKESK. CDR3 sequence reads: CASSQVRLQYF. DNA of the CDR3: TGTGCCAGCAGCCAAGTCAGACTGCAGTATTTT.

The CDR3 loop reads CASSETGVFQPQHF. The DNA of the CDR3 is TGTGCCAGCAGCGAGACAGGGGTCTTTCAGCCCCAGCATTTT. The rearrangement uses TRBV9 and TRBJ1-5; 8 bases are a match to TRBD1. The trim removed 3 bases at V and 6 bases at J, leaving 5 bases unmatched. The CDR3 totals 14 residues. CDR1 and CDR2 from the germline V gene are SGDLS and YYNGEE.

The chain uses TRBV2 and TRBJ1-1, with 7 bases that match TRBD1. Germline CDR1 SNHLY, CDR2 FYNNEI. CDR3 length: 14 amino acids. V gave up 6 bases and J gave up 5 bases; unmatched junction bases: 9. The CDR3 loop is CASSPWTGGTEAFF. The CDR3, as DNA: TGTGCCAGCAGCCCCTGGACAGGTGGGACTGAAGCTTTCTTT.

The genes are TRBV5-4 and TRBJ2-7; 8 bases are a match to TRBD1. This CDR3 has 14 amino acids. Per the germline V gene, CDR1 is SGHNT and CDR2 is YYREEE (reference sequence). Losses at the gene ends were 4 bases for V and 3 bases for J; bases not matched to a gene: 6. CDR3 residues: CASSPGQGLYEQYF. CDR3 in DNA: TGTGCCAGCAGCCCCGGACAGGGTCTCTACGAGCAGTACTTC.

The chain joins TRBV2 to TRBJ2-7; 10 bases map to TRBD2. Looked up from germline, CDR1 is SNHLY and CDR2 is FYNNEI. The CDR3 is 15 residues long. With V trimmed by 5 bases and J by 2 bases, 6 bases remained unmatched. The DNA for the CDR3 is TGTGCCAGCAGTAAATTAGGGACTAGCGCCTACGAGCAGTACTTC. It codes for CASSKLGTSAYEQYF.

The chain joins TRBV2 to TRBJ2-5, with D possibly matching TRBD2 (7 bases). This CDR3 has 15 amino acids. V was clipped by 4 bases and J by 5 bases, with 17 bases between them. Germline V lookup: CDR1 SNHLY, CDR2 FYNNEI. CDR3 sequence reads: CASSGGSGGRETQYF. The CDR3 DNA follows: TGTGCCAGCAGTGGAGGGTCCGGGGGGCGGGAGACCCAGTACTTC. Full variable domain (outside the CDR3, taken from reference TRBV2 and TRBJ2-5): EPEVTQTPSHQVTQMGQEVILRCVPISNHLYFYWYRQILGQKVEFLVSFYNNEISEKSEIFDDQFSVERPDGSNFTLKIRSTKLEDSAMYFCASSGGSGGRETQYFGPGTRLLVL.

This chain uses TRBV30 with TRBJ1-1; a weak D match, TRBD1 (6 bases). CDR1 and CDR2 from the germline V gene are GTSNPN and SVGIG (reference sequence). The V and J ends lost 5 bases and 3 bases respectively, with 13 bases between them. The CDR3 covers 13 residues. The CDR3 DNA reads as TGTGCCTGGTCGAGGACAGTGGACACTGAAGCTTTCTTT. Protein product: CAWSRTVDTEAFF. Combining the CDR3 with reference TRBV30 and TRBJ1-1 gives the whole variable domain SQTIHQWPATLVQPVGSPLSLECTVEGTSNPNLYWYRQAAGRGLQLLFYSVGIGQISSEVPQNLSASRPQDRQFILSSKKLLLSDSGFYLCAWSRTVDTEAFFGQGTRLTVV.

The table lists this clone with a count of one. The chain uses TRBV4-2 and TRBJ2-1; the match to TRBD1 covers 10 bases. J lost 5 bases, V lost 2 bases, and 3 bases had no gene match. The germline V gene has CDR1 LGHNA and CDR2 YNFKEQ. The CDR3 covers 15 residues. The CDR3: CASSQSGTGDNEQFF. The CDR3 DNA is TGTGCCAGCAGCCAATCCGGGACAGGGGACAATGAGCAGTTCTTC.

Points on this clone: Other DNA sequences in the sample encode the same CDR3. The chain recombines TRBV5-6 with TRBJ2-5; 13 bases are shared with TRBD2. Germline V gene sequence: CDR1 SGHDT, CDR2 YYEEEE. Trimming at V came to 2 bases and at J to 4 bases, leaving 2 bases not matched to a gene. CDR3 length: 15 amino acids. The CDR3 region is CASSLLAGGRETQYF. In DNA, the CDR3 is TGTGCCAGCAGCTTACTAGCGGGGGGGCGAGAGACCCAGTACTTC.

In its sample, this clone was seen a few times. V and J are TRBV2 and TRBJ2-7, with 8 bases identical to TRBD1. Germline V gives CDR1 SNHLY, CDR2 FYNNEI. The CDR3 sequence is 16 residues long. The V gene end was trimmed by 6 bases and the J gene end by 4 bases; junction bases not matched to a gene: 14. The CDR3 nucleotides read TGTGCCAGCAGACAAAGAGCAGGGGGCGCGAAGTACGAGCAGTACTTC. It is translated as CASRQRAGGAKYEQYF.

The chain recombines TRBV19 with TRBJ1-6, with TRBD1 as a possible D gene (5 bases). The CDR3 is 15 amino acids. V lost 3 bases, J lost 8 bases, and 14 bases lay in between. The V gene's germline CDR1 is LNHDA and CDR2 SQIVND (reference sequence). The CDR3 region has the DNA TGTGCCAGTAGTATCGGGGGTCAGGGAGATTCACCCCTCCACTTT. The encoded protein is CASSIGGQGDSPLHF.

The rearrangement uses TRBV10-2 and TRBJ2-7; possible D gene TRBD1, 7 bases. Germline lookup yields CDR1 WSHSY and CDR2 SAAADI. The CDR3 has 12 amino acids. Trimming pared 5 bases from V and 5 bases from J, leaving 10 bases between. The CDR3 bases are TGCGCCAGCAGTCCCAGGGGGGACGAGCAGTACTTC. Residues: CASSPRGDEQYF.

This clone was detected a few times. The chain employs TRBV5-1 and TRBJ1-4; TRBD1 might be the D (5 bases). Germline-derived CDR1 and CDR2 are SGHRS and YFSETQ. Trimming stripped 0 bases from V and 7 bases from J, with 13 bases between. This CDR3 region has 15 residues. CDR3 loop: CASSLGSGRGEKLFF. The CDR3 region has the DNA TGCGCCAGCAGCTTGGGGTCAGGGAGGGGTGAAAAACTGTTTTTT.

V gene TRBV6-5 combines with J gene TRBJ1-5, with unresolved D. V dropped 0 bases and J dropped 2 bases, with 5 bases sitting between them. This CDR3 has 14 residues. Germline V lookup: CDR1 MNHEY, CDR2 SVGAGI. The CDR3 DNA follows: TGTGCCAGCAGTTACTCGGGCGGCAATCAGCCCCAGCATTTT. This encodes CASSYSGGNQPQHF.

This rearrangement joins TRBV7-2 to TRBJ2-7; TRBD1 aligns across 7 bases. With V trimmed by 4 bases and J by 1 base, 7 bases remained unmatched. CDR3 length: 15 residues. Germline CDR1 is SGHTA and CDR2 is FQGNSA. CDR3 DNA sequence: TGTGCCAGCAGCTGGAGCCCGGGACAGTCCTACGAGCAGTACTTC. This sequence encodes CASSWSPGQSYEQYF. The full variable domain, with the rest looked up from reference TRBV7-2 and TRBJ2-7, is GAGVSQSPSNKVTEKGKDVELRCDPISGHTALYWYRQSLGQGLEFLIYFQGNSAPDKSGLPSDRFSAERTGGSVSTLTIQRTQQEDSAVYLCASSWSPGQSYEQYFGPGTRLTVT.

The rearrangement joins TRBV7-9 to TRBJ1-1; D is unresolved. V was trimmed by 2 bases and J by 3 bases, leaving 16 bases between them. There are 16 residues in the CDR3. Per the germline V gene, CDR1 is SEHNR and CDR2 is FQNEAQ (reference sequence). CDR3 sequence reads: CASSLTRTAADTEAFF. CDR3 sequence (DNA): TGTGCCAGCAGCTTAACCCGGACTGCCGCGGACACTGAAGCTTTCTTT.

The V and J genes are TRBV30 and TRBJ2-1; no definite D call. The germline V gene has CDR1 GTSNPN and CDR2 SVGIG (reference sequence). The CDR3 is 12 amino acids. V was trimmed by 4 bases and J by 10 bases, leaving 14 bases between them. DNA for the CDR3: TGTGCCTGGATCCCTTATAGTCGGGAGCAGTTCTTC. It specifies CAWIPYSREQFF.

The chain carries TRBV5-1 and TRBJ2-7; TRBD1 might be the D (5 bases). This CDR3 region has 14 residues. From germline, CDR1 is SGHRS and CDR2 YFSETQ. Deletions cut 0 bases from V and 5 bases from J, with 12 bases between. Here the CDR3 DNA reads TGCGCCAGCAGCTTGGAAGGCAGGACAAACGAGCAGTACTTC. Its translation: CASSLEGRTNEQYF.

The chain couples TRBV2 to TRBJ2-5; D possibly corresponds to TRBD1 (5 bases). Trimming left V 4 bases short and J 13 bases short, with 13 bases between. This CDR3 is 11 amino acids long. Germline CDR1 SNHLY, CDR2 FYNNEI. The DNA for the CDR3 is TGTGCCAGCAGTGGAGACAGCAGTCGGTACTTC. Residues: CASSGDSSRYF.